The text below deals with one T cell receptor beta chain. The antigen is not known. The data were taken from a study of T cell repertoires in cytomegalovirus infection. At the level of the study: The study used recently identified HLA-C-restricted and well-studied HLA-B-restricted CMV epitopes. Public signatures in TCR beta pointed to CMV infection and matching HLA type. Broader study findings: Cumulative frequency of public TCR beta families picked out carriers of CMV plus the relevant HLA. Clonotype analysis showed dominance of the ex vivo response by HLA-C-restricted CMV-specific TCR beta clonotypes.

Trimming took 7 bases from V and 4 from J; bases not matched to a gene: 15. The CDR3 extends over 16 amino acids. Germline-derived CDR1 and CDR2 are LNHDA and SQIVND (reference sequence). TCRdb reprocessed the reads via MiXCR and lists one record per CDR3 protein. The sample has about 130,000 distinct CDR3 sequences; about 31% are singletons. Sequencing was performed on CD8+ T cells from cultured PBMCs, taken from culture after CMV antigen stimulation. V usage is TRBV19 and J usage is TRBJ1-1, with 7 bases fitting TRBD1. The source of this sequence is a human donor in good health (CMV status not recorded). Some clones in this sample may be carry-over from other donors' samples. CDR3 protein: CASTPDRARGGTEAFF. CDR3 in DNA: TGTGCCAGTACCCCCGACAGGGCGCGGGGGGGCACTGAAGCTTTCTTT.